These 7 T cell receptor beta chains originate from one sample sequenced in a study of PD-1 blockade in classical Hodgkin lymphoma. Sequenced by immunoSEQ multiplex PCR; TCRdb stores in-frame clones only, minus some. The table includes 15,000 to 20,000 clones, around nine tenths detected once. Sample time point: newly diagnosed, previously untreated cHL patient sample. Material for sequencing was peripheral blood mononuclear cells (PBMCs). These receptors came from a human donor with classical Hodgkin lymphoma.

This clone was detected only once. The rearrangement links TRBV28 to TRBJ2-7, with TRBD2 matching over 10 bases. Germline V gene sequence: CDR1 MDHEN, CDR2 SYDVKM. The V segment lost 7 bases and the J segment 1 base; nucleotides outside the gene matches: 7. CDR3 length equals 15 residues. The DNA for the CDR3 is TGTGCCAGCAATCCTAGCGGGAGCGTATCCTACGAGCAGTACTTC. Its translation: CASNPSGSVSYEQYF.

This clone came up once. The V gene is TRBV7-2, the J gene TRBJ2-2; no reliable D call. Trimming left V 4 bases short and J 4 bases short, with 13 bases between. The CDR3 totals 15 residues. CDR1 is SGHTA, CDR2 FQGNSA, per germline. In DNA, the CDR3 is TGTGCCAGCAGCTCACAACGATTACCCACCGGGGAGCTGTTTTTT. Residues: CASSSQRLPTGELFF.

The gene calls are TRBV5-1 and TRBJ2-1, with D maybe TRBD2 (5 bases). CDR1 is SGHRS, CDR2 YFSETQ, per germline. The CDR3 spans 13 residues. Deletions cut 4 bases from V and 8 bases from J, with 13 bases between. The CDR3 is CASSTRGGDEQFF. CDR3 DNA sequence: TGCGCCAGCAGCACCCGAGGAGGAGATGAGCAGTTCTTC.

The rearrangement uses TRBV19 and TRBJ1-5; TRBD1 aligns across 9 bases. CDR1 is LNHDA, CDR2 SQIVND, per germline (reference sequence). The trim removed 4 bases at V and 3 bases at J, leaving 7 bases unmatched. This CDR3 contains 16 residues. CDR3 DNA: TGTGCCAGTAGTAAAATACAGGGGGCCCTCAATCAGCCCCAGCATTTT. Residues: CASSKIQGALNQPQHF.

V gene TRBV2 combines with J gene TRBJ2-2; the match to TRBD2 covers 8 bases. From germline, CDR1 is SNHLY and CDR2 FYNNEI. The CDR3 loop spans 16 amino acids. V lost 6 bases to trimming and J lost 6 bases; unmatched junction nucleotides: 12. CDR3 bases: TGTGCCAGCAGCCCGGGACTAGGACCCACCTCCGGGGAGCTGTTTTTT. Amino acids: CASSPGLGPTSGELFF.

V gene TRBV5-1 combines with J gene TRBJ2-3; D perhaps matches TRBD1 (5 bases). The CDR3 loop spans 17 amino acids. Germline V gene sequence: CDR1 SGHRS, CDR2 YFSETQ. The V end was cut by 4 bases, the J end by 4 bases, with 22 bases between. CDR3: CASSQGNSRGVADTQYF. As DNA, the CDR3 is TGCGCCAGCAGCCAAGGAAACAGTAGGGGTGTAGCAGATACGCAGTATTTT.

This chain joins TRBV28 and TRBJ2-5, with 8 bases matching TRBD2. This CDR3 comprises 14 residues. Germline loops: CDR1 MDHEN, CDR2 SYDVKM. V lost 3 bases to trimming and J lost 5 bases; unmatched junction nucleotides: 5. The CDR3 is CASSFGGRPETQYF. CDR3 sequence (DNA): TGTGCCAGCAGTTTCGGCGGGAGGCCGGAGACCCAGTACTTC.